Described below is a single T cell receptor beta chain sequence and its context. These data come from a study of blood T cell repertoires in COVID-19. For the study at large: Sites in the United States, Italy and Spain provided acute and convalescent COVID-19 samples.

Under the authors' procedure: Cell counts per sample came from amplifying reference gene primers. Sequenced by immunoSEQ multiplex PCR; TCRdb stores in-frame clones only, minus some. That table gives V, J and clone size, and the DNA gave D and trimming. This sample has 150,000 or so clones, with roughly three quarters found just once. Material: peripheral blood. The sequence derives from a woman in her seventies with acute or convalescent COVID-19.

CDR3 region: CACRGSGANVLTF. CDR3 in DNA: TGTGCCTGCCGGGGCTCTGGGGCCAACGTCCTGACTTTC. The V call is TRBV30, the J call TRBJ2-6; TRBD2 is a possible D gene (5 bases). V was clipped by 6 bases and J by 0 bases, with 6 bases between them. From germline, CDR1 is GTSNPN and CDR2 SVGIG (reference sequence). The CDR3 extends over 13 amino acids. Variable domain in full (rest from reference TRBV30 and TRBJ2-6): SQTIHQWPATLVQPVGSPLSLECTVEGTSNPNLYWYRQAAGRGLQLLFYSVGIGQISSEVPQNLSASRPQDRQFILSSKKLLLSDSGFYLCACRGSGANVLTFGAGSRLTVL.